One sample yielded the 30 T cell receptor beta chains listed below, sequenced in a study of PD-1 blockade in classical Hodgkin lymphoma. Brentuximab vedotin exposure varied among the patients, all of whom had relapsed after autologous stem cell transplantation. The table came from immunoSEQ multiplex PCR; TCRdb's copy has only in-frame clones and leaves some out. Here the sample spans roughly 16,000 clones, about 80% being singletons. Sequencing was performed on peripheral blood mononuclear cells (PBMCs), taken at baseline. The receptor set was obtained from a human donor with classical Hodgkin lymphoma.

The chain employs TRBV4-1 and TRBJ1-1; maybe TRBD1 (5 bases). The length of the CDR3 is 15 residues. Germline V gene sequence: CDR1 MGHRA, CDR2 YSYEKL. Trimming removed 0 bases from V and 4 bases from J, with 12 bases in between. CDR3 region: CASSQDGSGVTEAFF. In DNA form, the CDR3 reads TGCGCCAGCAGCCAAGATGGGTCGGGGGTCACTGAAGCTTTCTTT.

The chain couples TRBV19 to TRBJ1-5; D perhaps matches TRBD1 (6 bases). The CDR3 has 15 residues. Germline-derived CDR1 and CDR2 are LNHDA and SQIVND (reference sequence). V lost 6 bases and J lost 0, with 12 bases in between. The CDR3 here is CASRDEDSSNQPQHF. The CDR3 region has the DNA TGTGCCAGTAGGGACGAGGACAGTAGCAATCAGCCCCAGCATTTT.

This rearrangement joins TRBV5-1 to TRBJ1-1; 9 nucleotides align to TRBD1. CDR3 size: 17 residues. The junction had 13 bases not matched to a gene; V was cut back by 3 bases and J by 4 bases. Germline V CDR1 and CDR2: SGHRS, YFSETQ. The chain's CDR3 is CASSSGGMGQGGTEAFF. The DNA for the CDR3 is TGCGCCAGCAGCTCAGGAGGTATGGGACAGGGCGGCACTGAAGCTTTCTTT.

The chain is built from TRBV9 and TRBJ1-1; no reliable D call. Trimming took off 7 bases at V and 0 bases at J, with 7 bases between the two ends. Germline V gene lookup returns CDR1 SGDLS and CDR2 YYNGEE. The CDR3 extends over 12 amino acids. The CDR3 nucleotides are TGTGCCAGCGGGCGGCTGAACACTGAAGCTTTCTTT. Translated, it gives CASGRLNTEAFF.

As for this clone: A junction end diverges from the germline sequence, so it may reflect a read error. The chain has TRBV4-2 and TRBJ2-7; D could derive from TRBD1 or TRBD2 (5 bases each). Per germline, CDR1 LGHNA and CDR2 YNFKEQ. The CDR3 totals 17 residues. The CDR3 nucleotides are TGTGCCAGCAGCCGAATACCGACCGGGACGGCGACCTACGGGCAGTACTTC. Amino acids: CASSRIPTGTATYGQYF.

The chain joins TRBV7-2 to TRBJ2-1; D unclear. The CDR3 is 15 amino acids. V lost 7 bases and J lost 0, with 13 bases in between. Germline assignment: CDR1 SGHTA and CDR2 FQGNSA. Written as DNA, the CDR3 is TGTGCCAGCATCCCATTTGAAACCTCCTACAATGAGCAGTTCTTC. It is translated as CASIPFETSYNEQFF.

The chain has TRBV7-6 and TRBJ2-7, with 7 bases that match TRBD1. The CDR3 consists of 14 residues. CDR1 is SGHVS and CDR2 is FNYEAQ in the germline V gene. Germline trimming cut 4 bases from V and 3 bases from J; bases unmatched to any gene: 6. This CDR3 reads CASSSHDRVYEQYF. DNA for the CDR3: TGTGCCAGCAGCTCACATGACAGGGTCTACGAGCAGTACTTC. Combining the CDR3 with reference TRBV7-6 and TRBJ2-7 gives the whole variable domain GAGVSQSPRYKVTKRGQDVALRCDPISGHVSLYWYRQALGQGPEFLTYFNYEAQQDKSGLPNDRFSAERPEGSISTLTIQRTEQRDSAMYRCASSSHDRVYEQYFGPGTRLTVT.

CDR3 protein: CASSPGTVINTIYF. DNA of the CDR3: TGTGCCAGCAGTCCCGGGACAGTTATTAACACCATATATTTT. The chain uses TRBV6-6 and TRBJ1-3, with 7 bases that match TRBD1. Looked up from germline, CDR1 is MNHNY and CDR2 is SVGAGI (reference sequence). The CDR3 extends over 14 amino acids. V dropped 5 bases and J dropped 7; count of bases not matched to a gene: 8.

The genes are TRBV5-1 and TRBJ2-3, with 10 bases that match TRBD2. The CDR3 covers 15 residues. The trim removed 8 bases at V and 0 bases at J, leaving 6 bases unmatched. Germline V lookup: CDR1 SGHRS, CDR2 YFSETQ. The CDR3 reads CASELAGTSTDTQYF. Written as DNA, the CDR3 is TGCGCCAGTGAACTAGCGGGGACTAGCACAGATACGCAGTATTTT.

The chain carries TRBV7-2 and TRBJ2-1; 12 positions agree with TRBD2. Germline V gene data show CDR1 as SGHTA and CDR2 as FQGNSA. V shed 6 bases and J 1 base; nucleotides not matched to a gene: 10. The CDR3 is 18 amino acids. The CDR3 protein is CASSQTPLAGGSYNEQFF. The CDR3 DNA sequence: TGTGCCAGCAGTCAAACCCCCCTAGCGGGGGGGTCCTACAATGAGCAGTTCTTC.

V gene TRBV28 combines with J gene TRBJ1-2; D may be TRBD1 (6 bases). Per germline, CDR1 MDHEN and CDR2 SYDVKM. Trimming stripped 2 bases from V and 4 bases from J, with 14 bases between. The CDR3 is 15 amino acids. CDR3 protein: CASSLMGGAGYGYTF. The CDR3 DNA reads TGTGCCAGCAGTTTAATGGGGGGCGCCGGCTATGGCTACACCTTC.

V gene TRBV6-6 combines with J gene TRBJ2-2; TRBD1 matches 7 bases. This CDR3 is 15 amino acids long. CDR1 MNHNY and CDR2 SVGAGI come from the germline V gene (reference sequence). The V segment lost 5 bases and the J segment 1 base; nucleotides outside the gene matches: 4. CDR3 in DNA: TGTGCCAGCAGTCATCGGACAGGGAACACCGGGGAGCTGTTTTTT. This codes for CASSHRTGNTGELFF.

The V call is TRBV7-8, the J call TRBJ2-3; D unresolved. V lost 2 bases to trimming and J lost 0 bases, with 12 bases between them. The CDR3 consists of 16 residues. Germline loops: CDR1 SGHVS, CDR2 FQNEAQ. The CDR3 region has the DNA TGTGCCAGCAGCTTAATTATTGGGCTAAGCACAGATACGCAGTATTTT. Translated, it gives CASSLIIGLSTDTQYF.

This clone occurred once. The chain recombines TRBV7-6 with TRBJ2-1; D remains unclear. The germline CDR1 and CDR2 sequences are SGHVS and FNYEAQ. The V end lost 5 bases, the J end lost 5 bases, and 10 bases lay between the germline ends. This CDR3 comprises 13 residues. CDR3 nucleotides: TGTGCCAGCAGCCTCGGGTCCAACAATGAGCAGTTCTTC. Its translation is CASSLGSNNEQFF.

This chain links TRBV28 with TRBJ1-2; D not certain. Germline V gene lookup returns CDR1 MDHEN and CDR2 SYDVKM. Between the trimmed V and J ends, which lost 4 bases and 3 bases, there was a span of 24 bases. The CDR3 has 18 residues. The CDR3 reads CASSSNSADRLGDYGYTF. The CDR3 nucleotides read TGTGCCAGCAGTTCCAACTCGGCAGACCGACTTGGAGACTATGGCTACACCTTC.

On this clone itself: Other DNA variants within this sample encode the same CDR3. The V gene is TRBV11-2, the J gene TRBJ2-1; the D is unclear. This CDR3 has 11 residues. The germline V gene has CDR1 SGHAT and CDR2 FQNNGV. V lost 5 bases and J 4 bases, leaving 3 bases between the germline ends. CDR3 DNA: TGTGCCAGCAGCCCATACAATGAGCAGTTCTTC. Protein product: CASSPYNEQFF.

The rearrangement uses TRBV30 and TRBJ1-4; D call uncertain. Trimming removed 0 bases at V and 5 bases at J, with 10 bases between. Germline loops: CDR1 GTSNPN, CDR2 SVGIG (reference sequence). The CDR3 is made up of 14 amino acids. CDR3 protein: CAWSVRGINEKLFF. CDR3 DNA: TGTGCCTGGAGTGTCCGGGGAATAAATGAAAAACTGTTTTTT. Full variable domain (missing parts from reference TRBV30 and TRBJ1-4): SQTIHQWPATLVQPVGSPLSLECTVEGTSNPNLYWYRQAAGRGLQLLFYSVGIGQISSEVPQNLSASRPQDRQFILSSKKLLLSDSGFYLCAWSVRGINEKLFFGSGTQLSVL.

The DNA for the CDR3 is TGTGCCAGCAGCTCCCTGGACGAAGCTTTCTTT. It codes for CASSSLDEAFF. The chain couples TRBV7-9 to TRBJ1-1; D not resolved. This CDR3 region has 11 residues. Germline CDR1 and CDR2: SEHNR and FQNEAQ (reference sequence). V was clipped by 4 bases and J by 8 bases, with 8 bases between them.

The V and J genes are TRBV7-8 and TRBJ2-2; 10 bases agree with TRBD2. The CDR3 runs to 16 residues. J lost 8 bases, V lost 5 bases, and 11 bases had no gene match. Germline CDR1 reads SGHVS; CDR2 reads FQNEAQ. CDR3 sequence: CASSALAGVRTGELFF. As DNA, the CDR3 is TGTGCCAGCAGCGCGCTAGCGGGAGTCCGAACGGGGGAGCTGTTTTTT.

This clone was observed a single time. The chain links TRBV6-5 to TRBJ2-5; no reliable D call. With 6 bases removed from V and 2 bases from J, the gap between germline ends came to 10 bases. Germline CDR1 is MNHEY and CDR2 is SVGAGI. This CDR3 has 13 amino acids. Here the CDR3 reads CASRKSAQETQYF. DNA of the CDR3: TGTGCCAGCAGGAAATCAGCACAAGAGACCCAGTACTTC.

This clone was observed once. The rearrangement joins TRBV28 to TRBJ2-7, with D possibly being TRBD1 or TRBD2 (5 bases each). This CDR3 region has 11 residues. V was trimmed by 4 bases and J by 7 bases, leaving 8 bases between them. Germline V gene lookup returns CDR1 MDHEN and CDR2 SYDVKM. CDR3 protein: CASSSEGEQYF. CDR3 nucleotides: TGTGCCAGCAGTTCCGAGGGGGAGCAGTACTTC.

This clone has a single count. This chain connects TRBV28 to TRBJ1-5; D perhaps matches TRBD1 (6 bases). CDR1 is MDHEN, CDR2 SYDVKM, per germline. CDR3 size: 15 residues. Trimming shortened V by 5 bases and J by 4 bases, and 15 bases separated the two germline ends. This CDR3 is CASSPTGSGNQPQHF. CDR3 nucleotides: TGTGCCAGCAGTCCTACAGGGTCTGGGAATCAGCCCCAGCATTTT.

The CDR3 protein is CASSPLGQGRQYF. CDR3 nucleotide sequence: TGTGCCAGCAGCCCACTGGGACAGGGACGACAGTACTTC. This chain links TRBV6-5 with TRBJ2-7, with TRBD1 identical over 9 bases. Germline CDR1 is MNHEY and CDR2 is SVGAGI. There are 13 residues in the CDR3. V lost 6 bases, J lost 10 bases, and 10 bases stayed unmatched.

The V and J genes are TRBV4-1 and TRBJ2-3; D unclear. Germline values: CDR1 MGHRA, CDR2 YSYEKL. The CDR3 runs 16 residues. The V gene lost 0 bases and the J gene lost 0 bases, with 10 bases spanning the gap. The CDR3 DNA reads TGCGCCAGCAGCCAAGATGCAACTACTAGCACAGATACGCAGTATTTT. Amino acids: CASSQDATTSTDTQYF.

The rearrangement uses TRBV5-1 and TRBJ2-7; 7 bases line up with TRBD2. Germline loops: CDR1 SGHRS, CDR2 YFSETQ. The CDR3 runs to 12 residues. V gave up 0 bases and J gave up 6 bases; unmatched junction bases: 0. The CDR3 DNA reads as TGCGCCAGCAGCTTGGCGGGGGGCGAGCAGTACTTC. This translates into CASSLAGGEQYF. The full variable domain, its missing parts supplied by reference TRBV5-1 and TRBJ2-7, is KAGVTQTPRYLIKTRGQQVTLSCSPISGHRSVSWYQQTPGQGLQFLFEYFSETQRNKGNFPGRFSGRQFSNSRSEMNVSTLELGDSALYLCASSLAGGEQYFGPGTRLTVT.

The chain couples TRBV5-6 to TRBJ2-7, with 7 bases fitting TRBD1. CDR1 and CDR2 (germline): SGHDT, YYEEEE. The CDR3 has 14 amino acids. J lost 2 bases, V lost 1 base, and 3 bases had no gene match. As DNA, the CDR3 is TGTGCCAGCAGCTTGCCGACAGGGCCCTACGAGCAGTACTTC. Translation: CASSLPTGPYEQYF.

The chain has TRBV30 and TRBJ2-7, with a weak D call TRBD1 (6 bases). The germline V gene encodes CDR1 GTSNPN and CDR2 SVGIG (reference sequence). Deletions cut 2 bases from V and 6 bases from J, with 14 bases between. This CDR3 spans 13 amino acids. The CDR3 DNA is TGTGCCTGGAGTATCACAGGGTTCGGCGAGCAGTACTTC. Residues: CAWSITGFGEQYF. The full variable domain, completed using reference TRBV30 and TRBJ2-7, is SQTIHQWPATLVQPVGSPLSLECTVEGTSNPNLYWYRQAAGRGLQLLFYSVGIGQISSEVPQNLSASRPQDRQFILSSKKLLLSDSGFYLCAWSITGFGEQYFGPGTRLTVT.

CDR3 sequence: CASGPGQYGGYTF. CDR3 nucleotides: TGTGCCAGCGGTCCAGGGCAGTACGGTGGCTACACCTTC. The V and J genes are TRBV6-6 and TRBJ1-2, with D possibly being TRBD1 (5 bases). Germline-derived CDR1 and CDR2 are MNHNY and SVGAGI (reference sequence). CDR3 size: 13 residues. The germline V and J ends were trimmed by 8 bases and 7 bases, with 17 bases remaining between them.

In DNA, the CDR3 is TGTGCCAGCTCAACTACCGGGACAGGGACCTACGAGCAGTACTTC. This sequence encodes CASSTTGTGTYEQYF. The rearrangement joins TRBV18 to TRBJ2-7, with 9 bases lining up with TRBD1. The CDR3 is made up of 15 amino acids. V shed 5 bases, J shed 2 bases, and the junction held 7 bases outside the gene matches. CDR1 KGHSH and CDR2 LQKENI come from the germline V gene.

The V gene is TRBV6-5, the J gene TRBJ2-1, with D possibly matching TRBD1 (5 bases). The V end was cut by 8 bases, the J end by 5 bases, with 19 bases between. Germline CDR1 reads MNHEY; CDR2 reads SVGAGI. This CDR3 has 15 residues. CDR3 nucleotide sequence: TGTGCCAGCCTCACACCCTGGCAGGGTGACAATGAGCAGTTCTTC. As protein: CASLTPWQGDNEQFF.